This TCR beta chain was found in a study of glioma-infiltrating T cells after dendritic cell vaccination. Regarding time point: after dendritic cell vaccination, including at tumor progression/relapse. Assay: immunoSEQ multiplex PCR; the TCRdb copy retains only in-frame clones and omits some. Among around 90,000 clones listed, around four fifths were seen once. CDR3 length equals 15 residues. Germline V gives CDR1 LNHDA, CDR2 SQIVND (reference sequence). Trimming cost V 0 bases and J 7 bases, with 13 bases left between them. The sequence came from a human donor with glioblastoma. This rearrangement joins TRBV19 to TRBJ2-1; tentatively, D is TRBD1 (5 bases). Source: blood, taken after dendritic cell vaccination. The DNA for the CDR3 is TGTGCCAGTAGTATAGACAGGGTCGTCTGGAATGAGCAGTTCTTC. Translating it yields CASSIDRVVWNEQFF.